This T cell receptor beta chain was recorded in a study of T cells expressing NK-cell markers. Study-level background: Within the sequenced cohort of eight donors, seven exhibited HCMV seropositivity and one was seronegative.

After re-calling the 5' RACE reads, TCRdb lists one entry per CDR3 protein, DNA absent. This sample's table has 200,000 to 300,000 distinct CDR3 sequences. The TCR originated in a woman aged 18 to 75 in good health. Sequenced sample: blood T cells: a sorted CD56 or NKG2C T cell subset, CD4+ or CD8+ T cells, or bulk PBMC T cells (not recorded which).

CDR3 amino acids: CASSPWSGSYEQYF. The V and J genes are TRBV7-2 and TRBJ2-7; the D call from TCRdb, TRBD2, cannot be confirmed without DNA. CDR3 size: 14 residues. Germline V gene lookup returns CDR1 SGHTA and CDR2 FQGNSA.